One T cell receptor (beta chain) is described in this entry. Its cognate antigen has yet to be identified. No clone much larger than this one lies a single base away; base qualities are absent. This record comes from a study of blood T cell repertoires in COVID-19 (TCRdb year 2020). Study-wide context: Collaborator samples came from the United States, Italy and Spain and covered acute and convalescent phases of COVID-19. The material from the prospective study consisted of cDNA or gDNA derived from T cells, B-cell-depleted T cells, or PBMCs. Deeply sampled blood TCRbeta repertoires from subjects exposed to, actively infected with, or recovered from COVID-19 were included in the dataset. The repertoires were made available in a free public database intended to serve as a resource for research on the immune response to SARS-CoV-2. Samples were obtained from the ongoing ImmuneRACE study (first 160 participants) and from 1,200 or so subjects provided by 6 global collaborators. Sample metadata almost always included a de-identified subject ID, COVID-19 status, age in years and sex. HLA class I and class II types, where available, came from metadata supplied by the sample provider rather than from assay-based typing. Overall study outcomes, separate from this receptor: The quantity of clinical and demographic metadata differed by source and by participant and was supplied without curation.

V loses 0 bases of germline sequence and J loses 3 bases, and the interval between the two ends is 12 bases. The germline V gene gives CDR1 as LGHNA and CDR2 as YNFKEQ. The CDR3, cysteine through phenylalanine, is 15 amino acids long. The kept DNA is CDR3 alone, 45 bases in frame from the first base. TCRbeta CDR3 regions were amplified from genomic DNA by means of the immunoSEQ Assay, a bias-controlled multiplex PCR. In the paper's pipeline: The number of nucleated cells in each sample was estimated from the amplification of reference gene primers within the assay. Sequence reads were collapsed and filtered to measure the absolute abundance of every unique TCRbeta CDR3 rearrangement. Productive Simpson clonality was computed per sample as the square root of Simpson's diversity index over productive rearrangements. In its TCRdb copy, this immuneACCESS table keeps in-frame sequences only and misses some clones. Where compared with another copy, unresolved V genes explain less than half of these, and the others have no known cause. V, J and clone size reflect that table, while D and trimming were determined from the DNA. In all, the sample holds fewer than 300,000 clones, and more than 85% of those were seen once. In total, the top ten clones hold approximately 2.6% of the sample.

One collaborating source in Seattle enrolled patients while the patients were actively infected and followed the patients over time throughout the course of disease. Each collaborating institution followed its own protocols to collect whole blood in K2EDTA tubes. For TCRbeta analysis, collaborator samples were shipped as frozen whole blood, as isolated PBMCs, or as DNA extracted from either sample type. The V and J segments used are TRBV4-2 and TRBJ2-7; TRBD2 is a weak D gene call, 5 bases matching. The sequence was collected from a person between 18 and 30 years old with COVID-19, enrolled during active disease. Material: peripheral blood. The bases are TGTGCCAGCAGCCAAGAGGAGCCTAGCTTCTACGAGCAGTACTTC. It is translated as CASSQEEPSFYEQYF.